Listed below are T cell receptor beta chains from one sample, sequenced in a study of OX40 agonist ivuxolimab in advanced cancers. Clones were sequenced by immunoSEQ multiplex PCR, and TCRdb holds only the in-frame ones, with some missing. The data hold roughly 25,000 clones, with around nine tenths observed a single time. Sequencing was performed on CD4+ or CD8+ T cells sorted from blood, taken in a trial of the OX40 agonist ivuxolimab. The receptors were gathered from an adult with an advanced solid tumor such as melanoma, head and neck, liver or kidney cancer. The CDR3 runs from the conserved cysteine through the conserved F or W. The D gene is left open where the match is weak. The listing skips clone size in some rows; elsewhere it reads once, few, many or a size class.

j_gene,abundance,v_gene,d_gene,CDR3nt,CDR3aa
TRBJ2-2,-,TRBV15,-,TGTGCCACCAGCAGAGGACGAACCGGGACCGGGGAGCTGTTTTTT,CATSRGRTGTGELFF
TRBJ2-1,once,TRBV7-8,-,TGTGCCAGCAGCTTAGCGGGGGACCACCCCGGCGATGAGCAGTTCTTC,CASSLAGDHPGDEQFF
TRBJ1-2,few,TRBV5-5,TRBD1,TGTGCCAGCAGCTTGGGGGACAGCCCCCTCTATGGCTACACCTTC,CASSLGDSPLYGYTF
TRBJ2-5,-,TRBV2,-,TGTGCCAGCAGTGGACCGGACCACTTGTACCAAGAGACCCAGTACTTC,CASSGPDHLYQETQYF
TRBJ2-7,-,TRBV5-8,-,TGTGCCAGCAGCTTGGCAGGGGGGACCCTCGAGCAGTACTTC,CASSLAGGTLEQYF
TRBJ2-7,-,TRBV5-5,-,TGTGCCAGCAGCTTGGTCCAGCTCTACGAGCAGTACTTC,CASSLVQLYEQYF
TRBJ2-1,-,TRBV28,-,TGTGCCAGCAGTTCTGAAACGAGGGGGAGCTCCTACAATGAGCAGTTCTTC,CASSSETRGSSYNEQFF
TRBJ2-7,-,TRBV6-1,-,TGTGCCAGCTTTACAGCTCAGGGGTCCTACGAGCAGTACTTC,CASFTAQGSYEQYF
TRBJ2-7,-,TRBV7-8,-,TGTGCCAGCAGCTTAGAGTCCGAGCAGTACTTC,CASSLESEQYF
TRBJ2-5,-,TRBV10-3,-,TGTGCCATCAGTGAGCGGGAGAGGGAGACCCAGTACTTC,CAISERERETQYF
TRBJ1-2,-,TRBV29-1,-,TGCAGCGTTGACAGGGAAGGAGGCTACACCTTC,CSVDREGGYTF
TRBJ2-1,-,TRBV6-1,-,TGTGCCAGCAGGAATAGCGACCGGTACAATGAGCAGTTCTTC,CASRNSDRYNEQFF
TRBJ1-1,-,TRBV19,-,TGTGCCAGTAGTATGGCCGCGAACACTGAAGCTTTCTTT,CASSMAANTEAFF
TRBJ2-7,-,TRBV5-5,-,TGTGCCAGCAGCCAGTTCTACGACTACCACTACGAGCAGTACTTC,CASSQFYDYHYEQYF
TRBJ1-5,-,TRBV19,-,TGTGCCAGTAGTATCGCTGGGGGCTGGAGCGATCAGCCCCAGCATTTT,CASSIAGGWSDQPQHF
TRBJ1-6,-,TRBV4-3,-,TGCGCCAGCAGCCCCCCCCGTAGAGTCCGGACCTATAATTCACCCCTCCACTTT,CASSPPRRVRTYNSPLHF
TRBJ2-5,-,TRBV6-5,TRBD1,TGTGCCAGCAGCGTGACAGGGGCGACCCAAGAGACCCAGTACTTC,CASSVTGATQETQYF
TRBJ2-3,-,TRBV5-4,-,TGTGCCAGCCGGGACTCAAGCACAGATACGCAGTATTTT,CASRDSSTDTQYF
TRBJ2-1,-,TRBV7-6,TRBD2,TGTGCCAGCAGCTTAGGGACTAGCAGCAATGAGCAGTTCTTC,CASSLGTSSNEQFF
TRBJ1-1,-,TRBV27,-,TGTGCCAGCAGGGCCGGCTTGATGAACACTGAAGCTTTCTTT,CASRAGLMNTEAFF
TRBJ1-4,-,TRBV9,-,TGTGCCAGCAGCGTAGATGGCAGGGAGGCGGAAAAACTGTTTTTT,CASSVDGREAEKLFF
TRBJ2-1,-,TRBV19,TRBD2,TGTGCCACGGGACTAGATATGGTGAATGAGCAGTTCTTC,CATGLDMVNEQFF
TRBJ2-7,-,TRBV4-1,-,TGCGCCAGCAGCCAGGGGACGGATAACTACGAGCAGTACTTC,CASSQGTDNYEQYF
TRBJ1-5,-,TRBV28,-,TGTGCCAGCAAGGCCGGGATAGGGAAAAATCAGCCCCAGCATTTT,CASKAGIGKNQPQHF
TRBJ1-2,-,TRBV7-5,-,TGTGCCAGAAGCCTGGATGGGGGGGGCGCCGGTAACTATGGCTACACCTTC,CARSLDGGGAGNYGYTF
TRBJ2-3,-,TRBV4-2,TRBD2,TGTGCCAGCAGCCAAGATGAGCTAGCGGGGGGGCTAGGCACAGATACGCAGTATTTT,CASSQDELAGGLGTDTQYF
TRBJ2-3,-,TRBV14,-,TGTGCCAGCAGCCAAGACGCTGTGCCGAGATACACAGATACGCAGTATTTT,CASSQDAVPRYTDTQYF
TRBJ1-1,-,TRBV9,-,TGTGCCAGCAGCGTAGTGGCGAACACTGAAGCTTTCTTT,CASSVVANTEAFF
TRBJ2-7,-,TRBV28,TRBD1,TGTGCCAGCAGGGGACCGGACAGGTACGAGCAGTACTTC,CASRGPDRYEQYF
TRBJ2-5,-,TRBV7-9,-,TGTGCCAGCAGCTCTACTCCGGTCAGGGTGGGAGAGACCCAGTACTTC,CASSSTPVRVGETQYF
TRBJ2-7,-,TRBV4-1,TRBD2,TGCGCCAGCAGCCAAGGGGCTAGCGGGAGGAGCTCCTACGAGCAGTACTTC,CASSQGASGRSSYEQYF
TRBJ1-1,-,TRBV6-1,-,TGTGCCAGCAGGGATTTGAGGAACACTGAAGCTTTCTTT,CASRDLRNTEAFF
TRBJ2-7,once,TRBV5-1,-,TGCGCCAGCAGCTTGGCAAGGGGCTCCTACGAGCAGTACTTC,CASSLARGSYEQYF
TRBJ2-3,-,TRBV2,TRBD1,TGTGCCAGCAGCACCGGGACAGGGTGGTCAGATACGCAGTATTTT,CASSTGTGWSDTQYF
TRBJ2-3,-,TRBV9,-,TGTGCCAGCAGCGTAGCGGATACGCAGTATTTT,CASSVADTQYF
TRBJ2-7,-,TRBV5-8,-,TGTGCCAGCAGCTTGGGTCATCTCTACGAGCAGTACTTC,CASSLGHLYEQYF
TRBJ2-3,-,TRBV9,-,TGTGCCAGCAGCGTATCGGGGAGAGATACGCAGTATTTT,CASSVSGRDTQYF
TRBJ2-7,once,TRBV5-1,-,TGCGCCAGCAGCTTCGCGGAGGGGACCTACGAGCAGTACTTC,CASSFAEGTYEQYF
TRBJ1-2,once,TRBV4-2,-,TGTGCCAGCAGCCAAGGGCAGGTACAGGGAGTCTCTGGCTACACCTTC,CASSQGQVQGVSGYTF
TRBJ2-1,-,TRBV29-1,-,TGCAGCGTTGTTGGCGGGATATACAAGGCGCAGTTCTTC,CSVVGGIYKAQFF
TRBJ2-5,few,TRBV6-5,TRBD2,TGTGCCAGCAGTGTGGGACTAGCGGAAGAGACCCAGTACTTC,CASSVGLAEETQYF
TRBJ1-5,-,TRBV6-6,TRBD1,TGTGCCAGCAGGTCAACAGGGGGCGCGGATCAGCCCCAGCATTTT,CASRSTGGADQPQHF
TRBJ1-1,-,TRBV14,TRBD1,TGTGCCAGCAGCCCCGGACAGGTCACTGAAGCTTTCTTT,CASSPGQVTEAFF
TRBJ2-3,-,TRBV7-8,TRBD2,TGTGCCAGCAGCTTAGTGGCAGCGGGGAACACAGATACGCAGTATTTT,CASSLVAAGNTDTQYF
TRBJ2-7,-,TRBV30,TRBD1,TGTGCCTGGGGTGAGACAGGGGTCGAGCAGTACTTC,CAWGETGVEQYF
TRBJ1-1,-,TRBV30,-,TGTGCCTGGAGTGTAACGTTCACTGAAGCTTTCTTT,CAWSVTFTEAFF
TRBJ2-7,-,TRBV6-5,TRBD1,TGTGCCAGCAACGAGGGGGCTACCTACGAGCAGTACTTC,CASNEGATYEQYF
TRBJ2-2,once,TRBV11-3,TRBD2,TGTGCCAGCAGCGGACTAGCGGGAACCGGGGAGCTGTTTTTT,CASSGLAGTGELFF
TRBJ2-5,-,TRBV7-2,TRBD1,TGTGCCAGCAGCTTAGTTCCTAGGCGGACAGGGTTATGGGAGACCCAGTACTTC,CASSLVPRRTGLWETQYF
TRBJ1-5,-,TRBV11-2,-,TGTGCCAGCAGCTTACAGGGAAATAGCAATCAGCCCCAGCATTTT,CASSLQGNSNQPQHF
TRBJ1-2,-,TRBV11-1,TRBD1,TGTGCCAGCAGCCCAGGGGGGCCCTTCTATGGCTACACCTTC,CASSPGGPFYGYTF
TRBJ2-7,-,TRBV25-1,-,TGTGCCAGCAGTGAATTACAGTCTAATTCCTACGAGCAGTACTTC,CASSELQSNSYEQYF
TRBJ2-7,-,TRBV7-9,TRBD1,TGTGCCAGCAGCTCGGGACAGGCGTCCTACGAGCAGTACTTC,CASSSGQASYEQYF
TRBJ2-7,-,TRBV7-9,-,TGTGCCAGCAGCTTAGGATGGGAGCCGGTCGAGCAGTACTTC,CASSLGWEPVEQYF
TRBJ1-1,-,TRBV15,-,TGTGCCACCGAAGGGGACACTGAAGCTTTCTTT,CATEGDTEAFF